The next 32 T cell receptor beta chains were all read from a single sample in a study of shared T cell receptors in the human thymus (dated by TCRdb to the early 2020s). The library was generated by the immunoSEQ multiplex PCR assay. The clones in this table, taken by TCRdb from immuneACCESS, are in-frame only. Not every clone is retained; where verified, under half of the shortfall comes from an unresolved V gene, and the cause of the rest is unknown. The sample table contains about 710,000 clones; only one count was recorded for around 87% of them. Roughly 0.0094% of the sample comes from the top ten. These data are also associated with another study on human thymus T cells.

The specimen sequenced was thymocytes. The receptors were gathered from a boy younger than two with a congenital heart defect. Donor details come from another sample of the same person, matched by shared clones.

The genes are TRBV29-1 and TRBJ2-7; 8 positions agree with TRBD2. This CDR3 is built from 15 residues. The V gene's germline CDR1 is SQVTM and CDR2 ANQGSEA. Trimming cost V 0 bases and J 2 bases; bases outside gene matches: 6. CDR3 residues: CSVEDLAGGTYEQYF. CDR3 nucleotide sequence: TGCAGCGTTGAAGATCTTGCGGGGGGCACCTACGAGCAGTACTTC.

This chain uses TRBV6-5 with TRBJ2-7; maybe TRBD2 (6 bases). Trimming took 5 bases from V and 3 from J, leaving 17 bases between them. Germline values: CDR1 MNHEY, CDR2 SVGAGI. CDR3 size: 15 residues. The CDR3, as DNA: TGTGCCAGCAGTACCACTGGGAGGCCCCACTACGAGCAGTACTTC. It encodes CASSTTGRPHYEQYF.

CDR3 sequence: CASSAGLAESPRYNEQFF. The CDR3 DNA sequence: TGTGCCAGCAGCGCGGGACTAGCGGAGTCCCCTAGGTACAATGAGCAGTTCTTC. This chain joins TRBV9 and TRBJ2-1; TRBD2 matches 11 bases. Trimming cost V 3 bases and J 4 bases; bases outside gene matches: 12. CDR1 is SGDLS and CDR2 is YYNGEE in the germline V gene. The CDR3 length is 18 residues.

The V and J genes are TRBV6-4 and TRBJ1-5; 7 bases line up with TRBD1. The CDR3 runs to 15 residues. Trimming removed 6 bases from V and 4 bases from J; junction bases left unmatched: 9. Germline V gives CDR1 MRHNA, CDR2 SNTAGT. The CDR3 sequence is CASSLRQGPNQPQHF. CDR3 DNA sequence: TGTGCCAGCAGCTTGAGACAGGGCCCTAATCAGCCCCAGCATTTT.

Here the CDR3 DNA reads TGTGCCAGCAGTTTTTCAGGTATCGCGAACACCGGGGAGCTGTTTTTT. It codes for CASSFSGIANTGELFF. The chain has TRBV28 and TRBJ2-2, with D hard to call. This CDR3 contains 16 residues. Germline V lookup: CDR1 MDHEN, CDR2 SYDVKM. V gave up 3 bases and J gave up 0 bases, with 11 bases separating them.

The J gene is TRBJ2-3, the V gene TRBV27; 9 bases agree with TRBD2. The V gene's germline CDR1 is MNHEY and CDR2 SMNVEV (reference sequence). CDR3 size: 17 residues. With 6 bases clipped from V and 6 bases from J, the junction kept 16 bases outside the gene matches. CDR3 sequence reads: CASRPAGGTPIFDTQYF. The CDR3 DNA reads TGTGCCAGCAGACCGGCGGGGGGGACGCCCATCTTCGATACGCAGTATTTT.

V is TRBV6-5 and J is TRBJ2-1, with a weak D call TRBD2 (7 bases). The ends were cut back, 0 bases at V and 4 bases at J, with 13 bases in the middle. This CDR3 has 16 residues. Germline CDR1 is MNHEY and CDR2 is SVGAGI. The CDR3 nucleotides read TGTGCCAGCAGTTACTCGGGCGGGGGCGCTTACAATGAGCAGTTCTTC. Amino acids: CASSYSGGGAYNEQFF.

The rearrangement joins TRBV11-1 to TRBJ2-5, with D possibly TRBD1 on 5 matching bases. Germline assignment: CDR1 SGHAT and CDR2 FQDESV (reference sequence). The V end lost 4 bases, the J end lost 1 base, and 10 bases lay between the germline ends. The CDR3 runs 14 residues. CDR3 region: CASSSDMIQETQYF. In DNA, the CDR3 is TGTGCCAGCAGCTCGGACATGATCCAAGAGACCCAGTACTTC.

The gene calls are TRBV7-9 and TRBJ2-7; D perhaps matches TRBD1 (7 bases). The CDR3 has 14 residues. CDR1 and CDR2 from the germline V gene are SEHNR and FQNEAQ (reference sequence). Trimming left V 3 bases short and J 6 bases short, with 15 bases between. The CDR3 loop reads CASSLFDREAEQYF. Written as DNA, the CDR3 is TGTGCCAGCAGCTTGTTTGACAGGGAGGCCGAGCAGTACTTC.

The rearrangement links TRBV12-5 to TRBJ2-5; 9 positions match TRBD1. This CDR3 spans 14 amino acids. V trimming: 4 bases; J trimming: 2 bases; junction bases outside the gene matches: 2. Germline lookup yields CDR1 LGHNT and CDR2 FRNRAP. The CDR3 nucleotides read TGTGCTAGTGGTTCCGACAGGGGGCAAGAGACCCAGTACTTC. This encodes CASGSDRGQETQYF.

The genes are TRBV14 and TRBJ2-1; 7 nucleotides line up with TRBD2. Germline CDR1 reads SGHDN; CDR2 reads FVKESK. CDR3 length equals 17 residues. Unmatched junction bases numbered 12, after V lost 2 bases and J lost 5 bases. CDR3 nucleotides: TGTGCCAGCAGCCAAATGGTGGCGGGAGTGACGGACAATGAGCAGTTCTTC. This gives the protein CASSQMVAGVTDNEQFF. Full variable domain (missing parts from reference TRBV14 and TRBJ2-1): EAGVTQFPSHSVIEKGQTVTLRCDPISGHDNLYWYRRVMGKEIKFLLHFVKESKQDESGMPNNRFLAERTGGTYSTLKVQPAELEDSGVYFCASSQMVAGVTDNEQFFGPGTRLTVL.

J is TRBJ1-5 and V is TRBV2; D is perhaps TRBD1 (6 bases). Germline V CDR1 and CDR2: SNHLY, FYNNEI. The CDR3 is 19 amino acids. The V and J ends lost 4 bases and 0 bases respectively, with 22 bases between them. The CDR3 spells CASSVIPRDTQYSNQPQHF. The CDR3 region has the DNA TGTGCCAGCAGTGTAATCCCTCGGGACACCCAATATAGCAATCAGCCCCAGCATTTT.

The rearrangement joins TRBV27 to TRBJ2-3; 9 bases are a match to TRBD2. CDR1 MNHEY and CDR2 SMNVEV come from the germline V gene (reference sequence). J was trimmed by 2 bases and V by 3 bases; bases with no gene match: 18. The CDR3 is made up of 20 amino acids. The CDR3 bases are TGTGCCAGCAGTTTGAATGGGGCGGGAGGGCCCGTATACCACACAGATACGCAGTATTTT. It is translated as CASSLNGAGGPVYHTDTQYF.

This rearrangement joins TRBV5-6 to TRBJ1-1; D unclear. CDR3 length equals 16 residues. Trimming took off 0 bases at V and 3 bases at J, with 15 bases between the two ends. Germline CDR1 and CDR2: SGHDT and YYEEEE. CDR3 bases: TGTGCCAGCAGCTTGGGACGGGAGAGGGAAGACACTGAAGCTTTCTTT. Protein: CASSLGREREDTEAFF.

The sample holds one count of this clone. CDR3 in amino acids: CASSPRSPNTEAFF. Written as DNA, the CDR3 is TGCGCCAGCAGCCCGCGGAGCCCGAACACTGAAGCTTTCTTT. The genes are TRBV4-1 and TRBJ1-1; D unresolved. Trimming left V 4 bases short and J 1 base short, with 10 bases between. The CDR3 is made up of 14 amino acids. The germline CDR1 and CDR2 sequences are MGHRA and YSYEKL.

V usage is TRBV10-3 and J usage is TRBJ2-2; D is ambiguous. The CDR3 extends over 17 amino acids. V was cut by 2 bases and J by 1 base, with 14 bases left in between. Germline V lookup: CDR1 ENHRY, CDR2 SYGVKD. The CDR3 coding sequence is TGTGCCATCAGTGAGCCTTTCCTCTCTTTGAACACCGGGGAGCTGTTTTTT. This translates into CAISEPFLSLNTGELFF.

The chain couples TRBV11-2 to TRBJ2-7, with TRBD2 matching 8 bases. CDR1 SGHAT and CDR2 FQNNGV come from the germline V gene. The J segment lost 6 bases and the V segment lost 0 bases, leaving 13 bases of the junction unmatched. The CDR3 length is 17 residues. The chain's CDR3 is CASSLESVGGLACEQYF. The CDR3, as DNA: TGTGCCAGCAGCTTAGAATCGGTCGGAGGACTAGCCTGCGAGCAGTACTTC. The full variable domain, rest sourced from reference TRBV11-2 and TRBJ2-7, is EAGVAQSPRYKIIEKRQSVAFWCNPISGHATLYWYQQILGQGPKLLIQFQNNGVVDDSQLPKDRFSAERLKGVDSTLKIQPAKLEDSAVYLCASSLESVGGLACEQYFGPGTRLTVT.

The V and J genes are TRBV5-8 and TRBJ1-2; D gene uncertain. The CDR3 spans 19 residues. Trimming left V 4 bases short and J 1 base short, with 26 bases between. CDR1 SGHTS and CDR2 YDEGEE come from the germline V gene. CDR3: CASSPLFPPGRKLNYGYTF. CDR3 nucleotides: TGTGCCAGCAGCCCCCTATTCCCGCCAGGCCGAAAGCTTAACTATGGCTACACCTTC.

The gene calls are TRBV4-3 and TRBJ2-3; D gene uncertain. Germline lookup yields CDR1 LGHNA and CDR2 YSLEER. The CDR3 runs 13 residues. The V and J ends lost 1 base and 6 bases respectively, with 8 bases between them. The CDR3 bases are TGCGCCAGCAGCCAAGTGGGCGCGGATACGCAGTATTTT. Translating it yields CASSQVGADTQYF.

The rearrangement uses TRBV4-1 and TRBJ2-7, with D possibly matching TRBD1 (5 bases). Germline-derived CDR1 and CDR2 are MGHRA and YSYEKL. V shed 0 bases and J shed 4 bases, with 16 bases lying between them. This CDR3 has 16 amino acids. In nucleotides, the CDR3 is TGCGCCAGCAGCCAAGATAGGGCAGGGCTTATGTACGAGCAGTACTTC. Protein product: CASSQDRAGLMYEQYF.

This rearrangement joins TRBV7-2 to TRBJ2-5; TRBD2 matches at 11 bases. With 6 bases clipped from V and 1 base from J, the junction kept 4 bases outside the gene matches. Germline assignment: CDR1 SGHTA and CDR2 FQGNSA. The CDR3 totals 15 residues. CDR3 DNA sequence: TGTGCCAGCAGGGGAACTAGCGGGAGCCAAGAGACCCAGTACTTC. This sequence encodes CASRGTSGSQETQYF.

This sequence joins TRBV6-4 and TRBJ1-2, with D maybe TRBD1 (5 bases). CDR1 MRHNA and CDR2 SNTAGT come from the germline V gene. Trimming removed 5 bases from V and 0 bases from J, with 7 bases in between. CDR3 size: 13 residues. CDR3 protein: CASSRGSNYGYTF. The CDR3, as DNA: TGTGCCAGCAGTAGGGGATCTAACTATGGCTACACCTTC.

The chain employs TRBV5-4 and TRBJ2-7, with a weak D call TRBD1 (5 bases). V was clipped by 0 bases and J by 7 bases, with 26 bases between them. Germline CDR1 SGHNT, CDR2 YYREEE (reference sequence). The CDR3 is made up of 18 amino acids. The CDR3 DNA follows: TGTGCCAGCAGCTTGGTGGGTCCAGGGCCCCCCGGGTTCCTTGAGCAGTACTTC. It specifies CASSLVGPGPPGFLEQYF. Variable domain in full (rest from reference TRBV5-4 and TRBJ2-7): ETGVTQSPTHLIKTRGQQVTLRCSSQSGHNTVSWYQQALGQGPQFIFQYYREEENGRGNFPPRFSGLQFPNYSSELNVNALELDDSALYLCASSLVGPGPPGFLEQYFGPGTRLTVT.

The J gene is TRBJ1-1, the V gene TRBV6-5; D remains ambiguous. The CDR3 has 15 residues. The germline V gene has CDR1 MNHEY and CDR2 SVGAGI. V gave up 2 bases and J gave up 0 bases, with 10 bases separating them. The CDR3: CASSYTRSMNTEAFF. CDR3 bases: TGTGCCAGCAGTTACACGCGAAGCATGAACACTGAAGCTTTCTTT.

The chain recombines TRBV5-4 with TRBJ2-7; a possible D gene is TRBD1 (6 bases). CDR1 and CDR2 from the germline V gene are SGHNT and YYREEE (reference sequence). The CDR3 loop spans 16 amino acids. The V end was cut by 2 bases, the J end by 0 bases, with 15 bases between. The CDR3 DNA sequence: TGTGCCAGCAGCTTCGGGAAGATGGGGGCCTCCTACGAGCAGTACTTC. This codes for CASSFGKMGASYEQYF.

The genes are TRBV25-1 and TRBJ2-7, with 9 nucleotides matching TRBD1. The germline V gene has CDR1 MGHDK and CDR2 SYGVNS. V lost 6 bases, J lost 1 base, and 7 bases stayed unmatched. This CDR3 spans 15 amino acids. The CDR3 reads CASSAGTGPSYEQYF. The DNA of the CDR3 is TGTGCCAGCAGCGCCGGGACAGGGCCGTCCTACGAGCAGTACTTC.

This clone occurred once. The same CDR3 arises from other DNA sequences in this sample as well. The V gene is TRBV5-1, the J gene TRBJ2-7; 10 bases are shared with TRBD1. V dropped 0 bases and J dropped 4; count of bases not matched to a gene: 1. CDR1 and CDR2 from the germline V gene are SGHRS and YFSETQ. CDR3 size: 14 residues. CDR3 sequence (DNA): TGCGCCAGCAGCTTGGGGGACAGGGGATACGAGCAGTACTTC. Translating gives CASSLGDRGYEQYF.

Comments on this clone: One end of the junction varies from germline; a read error may be responsible. J is TRBJ1-2 and V is TRBV5-4; D is unresolved. Germline CDR1 and CDR2: SGHNT and YYREEE (reference sequence). The CDR3 runs 12 residues. In DNA form, the CDR3 reads TGTGCCAGCAGCTTGGGCCCGGAGGGCTGCACCTTC. It translates to CASSLGPEGCTF.

This sequence joins TRBV10-2 and TRBJ2-7; D remains ambiguous. Germline V gives CDR1 WSHSY, CDR2 SAAADI. This CDR3 spans 13 amino acids. Trimming cost V 2 bases and J 4 bases, with 9 bases left between them. The CDR3 reads CASSEEAPYEQYF. The CDR3 DNA follows: TGCGCCAGCAGTGAGGAGGCCCCATACGAGCAGTACTTC.

V and J are TRBV28 and TRBJ1-5; tentative D call: TRBD1 (6 bases). V lost 11 bases to trimming and J lost 5 bases, with 13 bases between them. The CDR3 length is 12 residues. Per germline, CDR1 MDHEN and CDR2 SYDVKM. The DNA of the CDR3 is TGTGCCGAAGGGGGTCGCGATCAGCCCCAGCATTTT. It encodes CAEGGRDQPQHF.

This sequence joins TRBV7-6 and TRBJ2-2, with 16 bases matching TRBD2. Trimming took 5 bases from V and 1 from J; bases not matched to a gene: 7. The CDR3 totals 19 residues. CDR1 is SGHVS, CDR2 FNYEAQ, per germline. CDR3 in DNA: TGTGCCAGCAGCCTCCCGGGACTAGCGGGGGGGCAGAACACCGGGGAGCTGTTTTTT. It is translated as CASSLPGLAGGQNTGELFF.

The chain couples TRBV7-9 to TRBJ1-2, with D possibly being TRBD1 (5 bases). Trimming pared 5 bases from V and 6 bases from J, leaving 28 bases between. The CDR3 is 18 amino acids. Germline-derived CDR1 and CDR2 are SEHNR and FQNEAQ (reference sequence). The CDR3 protein is CASSHVRLPGLGGDGYTF. DNA for the CDR3: TGTGCCAGCAGCCATGTCCGCTTACCTGGATTGGGGGGTGATGGCTACACCTTC.